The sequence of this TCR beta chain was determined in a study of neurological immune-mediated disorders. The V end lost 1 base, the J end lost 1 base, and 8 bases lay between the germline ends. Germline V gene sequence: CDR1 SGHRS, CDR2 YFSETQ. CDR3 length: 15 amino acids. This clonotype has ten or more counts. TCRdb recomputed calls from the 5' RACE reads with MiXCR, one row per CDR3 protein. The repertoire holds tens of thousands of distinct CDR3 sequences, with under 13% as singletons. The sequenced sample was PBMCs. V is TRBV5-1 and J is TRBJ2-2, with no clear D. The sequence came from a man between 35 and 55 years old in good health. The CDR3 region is CASSLSGENTGELFF. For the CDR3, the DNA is TGCGCCAGCAGCTTGTCAGGAGAGAACACCGGGGAGCTGTTTTTT.